This T cell receptor beta chain derives from a study of shared clonotypes between healthy human individuals. The protocol was immunoSEQ multiplex PCR, while the TCRdb copy is restricted to in-frame clones and leaves out a portion. The sample shows roughly 1,100,000 clones, approximately 70% of them seen only once. The germline V gene has CDR1 SGHRS and CDR2 YFSETQ. The CDR3 runs 16 residues. Trimming removed 0 bases from V and 4 bases from J, with 14 bases in between. Specimen: memory CD4+ T cells sorted from blood. This sample's subset: CD45RA-negative fraction. V usage is TRBV5-1 and J usage is TRBJ1-3; no clear D gene. The origin of this receptor is a man aged 18 to 29 in good health. The CDR3 DNA sequence: TGCGCCAGCAGCTTGGGGCATACGACGTTGGGAAACACCATATATTTT. It translates to CASSLGHTTLGNTIYF.